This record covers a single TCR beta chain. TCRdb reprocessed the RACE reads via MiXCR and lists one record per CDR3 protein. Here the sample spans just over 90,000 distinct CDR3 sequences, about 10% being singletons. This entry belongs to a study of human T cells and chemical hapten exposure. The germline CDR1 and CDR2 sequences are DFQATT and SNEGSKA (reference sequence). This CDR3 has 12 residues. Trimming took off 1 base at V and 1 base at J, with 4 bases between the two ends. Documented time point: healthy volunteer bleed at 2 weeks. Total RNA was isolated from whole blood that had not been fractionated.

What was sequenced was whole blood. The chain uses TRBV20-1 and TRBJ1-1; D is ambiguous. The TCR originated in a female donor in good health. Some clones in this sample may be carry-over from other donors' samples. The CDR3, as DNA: TGCAGTGCTAGAGGGCAGAACACTGAAGCTTTCTTT. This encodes CSARGQNTEAFF.